Listed here are 18 T cell receptor beta chains from one sample, sequenced in a study of cytomegalovirus exposure and HLA in healthy donors. Primers included in the PCR were 60 Vbeta and 13 Jbeta primers. The method was immunoSEQ multiplex PCR; TCRdb's version includes in-frame clones alone and lacks a portion of them. Of about 110,000 clones listed, roughly 82% are singletons. Material for sequencing was PBMCs. Receptors originate from a woman aged 45 to 65 in good health and CMV-seropositive.

J is TRBJ1-6 and V is TRBV30; 7 bases are shared with TRBD1. Germline assignment: CDR1 GTSNPN and CDR2 SVGIG (reference sequence). The trim removed 1 base at V and 7 bases at J, leaving 10 bases unmatched. The CDR3 contains 16 residues. For the CDR3, the DNA is TGTGCCTGGAGTGGGCTTAGGGGACAGAGAAATTCACCCCTCCACTTT. Protein sequence: CAWSGLRGQRNSPLHF.

The rearrangement uses TRBV27 and TRBJ1-2, with D unresolved. Trimming stripped 7 bases from V and 4 bases from J, with 13 bases between. In germline, CDR1 is MNHEY, CDR2 SMNVEV (reference sequence). The length of the CDR3 is 13 residues. CDR3 coding DNA: TGTGCCAGCAAGAGGGCATCCGTCTATGGCTACACCTTC. Translating gives CASKRASVYGYTF.

The genes are TRBV14 and TRBJ2-1; D not resolved. There are 13 residues in the CDR3. Trimming took 1 base from V and 15 from J, leaving 16 bases between them. The germline CDR1 and CDR2 sequences are SGHDN and FVKESK. DNA of the CDR3: TGTGCCAGCAGCCAAGTTCGGAGATCTAGGATGTTCTTC. Amino acid sequence: CASSQVRRSRMFF.

This chain connects TRBV5-4 to TRBJ2-5; weak D call: TRBD2 (5 bases). The CDR3 length is 14 residues. V was clipped by 3 bases and J by 5 bases, with 14 bases between them. Germline CDR1 SGHNT, CDR2 YYREEE (reference sequence). The CDR3 DNA reads TGTGCCAGCAGCTACATGGAGGCCGGGGAGACCCAGTACTTC. This translates into CASSYMEAGETQYF.

This clone was seen only a few times. CDR3 loop: CASSQPGQINSPLHF. The CDR3 nucleotides read TGCGCCAGCAGCCAACCCGGACAGATTAATTCACCCCTCCACTTT. The rearrangement links TRBV4-1 to TRBJ1-6; tentatively, D is TRBD1 (6 bases). CDR1 is MGHRA and CDR2 is YSYEKL in the germline V gene. V was clipped by 2 bases and J by 6 bases, with 11 bases between them. There are 15 residues in the CDR3.

The chain's CDR3 is CASSSRQGMEGNTIYF. As DNA, the CDR3 is TGCGCCAGCAGTTCCCGACAGGGGATGGAAGGAAACACCATATATTTT. This sequence joins TRBV5-1 and TRBJ1-3, with TRBD1 matching over 8 bases. The V gene end was trimmed by 5 bases and the J gene end by 4 bases; junction bases not matched to a gene: 11. This CDR3 has 16 residues. The germline CDR1 and CDR2 sequences are SGHRS and YFSETQ. Full variable domain (outside the CDR3, taken from reference TRBV5-1 and TRBJ1-3): KAGVTQTPRYLIKTRGQQVTLSCSPISGHRSVSWYQQTPGQGLQFLFEYFSETQRNKGNFPGRFSGRQFSNSRSEMNVSTLELGDSALYLCASSSRQGMEGNTIYFGEGSWLTVV.

This sequence joins TRBV5-4 and TRBJ2-1, with 8 nucleotides matching TRBD2. The germline V gene has CDR1 SGHNT and CDR2 YYREEE (reference sequence). This CDR3 comprises 16 residues. V was clipped by 4 bases and J by 4 bases; unmatched bases: 10. CDR3 nucleotides: TGTGCCAGCAGCCCGACCGGGACTAGATCTTACAATGAGCAGTTCTTC. It is translated as CASSPTGTRSYNEQFF.

This clone is a singleton in its sample. The rearrangement uses TRBV19 and TRBJ2-2, with 15 bases fitting TRBD2. The CDR3 length is 18 residues. The germline gives CDR1 LNHDA, CDR2 SQIVND (reference sequence). V lost 5 bases and J lost 3; bases outside the gene matches: 7. In nucleotides, the CDR3 is TGTGCCAGTAGTCCAGGACTAGCGGGGGGGCGTCACACCGGGGAGCTGTTTTTT. This sequence encodes CASSPGLAGGRHTGELFF.

The chain joins TRBV9 to TRBJ2-3, with 8 nucleotides matching TRBD1. From germline, CDR1 is SGDLS and CDR2 YYNGEE. This CDR3 is built from 15 residues. J was trimmed by 2 bases and V by 0 bases; bases with no gene match: 2. In DNA, the CDR3 is TGTGCCAGCAGCGTAGGGACAGGGCCCACAGATACGCAGTATTTT. Translation gives CASSVGTGPTDTQYF.

The rearrangement links TRBV7-3 to TRBJ2-2; TRBD1 aligns across 8 bases. The length of the CDR3 is 16 residues. Germline V lookup: CDR1 SGHTA, CDR2 FQGTGA. V gave up 5 bases and J gave up 4 bases; unmatched junction bases: 9. The CDR3 sequence: CASSRQQGASTGELFF. The CDR3 DNA is TGTGCCAGCAGCCGCCAGCAGGGGGCGAGCACCGGGGAGCTGTTTTTT.

The V call is TRBV29-1, the J call TRBJ2-5, with 7 bases aligning to TRBD2. Germline-derived CDR1 and CDR2 are SQVTM and ANQGSEA. J was trimmed by 5 bases and V by 4 bases; bases with no gene match: 1. The CDR3 consists of 11 residues. The CDR3 loop reads CSVGEGETQYF. CDR3 bases: TGCAGCGTTGGGGAGGGGGAGACCCAGTACTTC.

V usage is TRBV5-1 and J usage is TRBJ2-5; D perhaps matches TRBD1 (5 bases). Germline lookup yields CDR1 SGHRS and CDR2 YFSETQ. The CDR3 has 15 amino acids. Trimming shortened V by 0 bases and J by 0 bases, and 9 bases separated the two germline ends. CDR3 coding DNA: TGCGCCAGCAGCTTGGGACAGCTGTACCAAGAGACCCAGTACTTC. Translation: CASSLGQLYQETQYF.

The count of this clone is one. V usage is TRBV28 and J usage is TRBJ2-5; TRBD2 matches 14 bases. The trim removed 5 bases at V and 5 bases at J, leaving 7 bases unmatched. Germline assignment: CDR1 MDHEN and CDR2 SYDVKM. This CDR3 contains 16 residues. CDR3: CASSRTSGGFGETQYF. In DNA, the CDR3 is TGTGCCAGCAGTAGGACTAGCGGGGGGTTTGGGGAGACCCAGTACTTC.

The chain couples TRBV29-1 to TRBJ2-4; D uncertain. Trimming shortened V by 4 bases and J by 3 bases, and 4 bases separated the two germline ends. CDR1 SQVTM and CDR2 ANQGSEA come from the germline V gene. The CDR3 runs 11 residues. The CDR3 protein is CSVVGKNIQYF. CDR3 sequence (DNA): TGCAGCGTTGTCGGCAAAAACATTCAGTACTTC.

This clone was recorded a few times. The chain couples TRBV6-6 to TRBJ1-5; 10 positions agree with TRBD1. Trimming took 6 bases from V and 4 from J; bases not matched to a gene: 9. The germline gives CDR1 MNHNY, CDR2 SVGAGI (reference sequence). The CDR3 has 16 residues. The CDR3 region has the DNA TGTGCCAGCAGACAGCCGGGACAGGGGTTTAATCAGCCCCAGCATTTT. Translated: CASRQPGQGFNQPQHF.

The rearrangement links TRBV19 to TRBJ1-2; D may be TRBD1 (6 bases). The CDR3 length is 15 residues. Germline lookup yields CDR1 LNHDA and CDR2 SQIVND (reference sequence). Trimming removed 2 bases from V and 4 bases from J, with 14 bases in between. CDR3 DNA sequence: TGTGCCAGTAGTATAATCTCCGGGACAATCTATGGCTACACCTTC. It translates to CASSIISGTIYGYTF.

The rearrangement joins TRBV4-2 to TRBJ2-5; possible D gene TRBD1, 7 bases. CDR1 and CDR2 (germline): LGHNA, YNFKEQ. There are 15 residues in the CDR3. The ends were cut back, 0 bases at V and 5 bases at J, with 13 bases in the middle. CDR3 bases: TGTGCCAGCAGCCAAGATGGGGCAGGGGGGGAGACCCAGTACTTC. Translation: CASSQDGAGGETQYF.

V usage is TRBV4-1 and J usage is TRBJ1-6; tentative D call: TRBD1 (5 bases). Trimming took 5 bases from V and 7 from J, leaving 12 bases between them. The CDR3 extends over 14 amino acids. CDR1 and CDR2 (germline): MGHRA, YSYEKL. CDR3 nucleotide sequence: TGCGCCAGCAGCGAGACAGCCCTGAATTCACCCCTCCACTTT. It is translated as CASSETALNSPLHF.